Below are 19 T cell receptor beta chains sequenced from a single sample in a study of brain T cells in children with intractable seizures. Assay used: immunoSEQ multiplex PCR; TCRdb lists only in-frame clones, some missing. The sample contains tens of thousands of clones, 85% to 95% of which appear only once. The source material was peripheral blood, sampled at surgery. Receptors originate from a boy under two years old with tuberous sclerosis and intractable seizures.

The genes are TRBV7-2 and TRBJ2-1, with D possibly being TRBD1 (5 bases). Germline V gene sequence: CDR1 SGHTA, CDR2 FQGNSA. The germline V and J ends were trimmed by 5 bases and 9 bases, with 14 bases remaining between them. This CDR3 has 13 residues. The CDR3 coding sequence is TGTGCCAGCAGCGCGTCACCTAGGGGTGAGCAGTTCTTC. This gives the protein CASSASPRGEQFF. Full variable domain (remainder filled in from reference TRBV7-2 and TRBJ2-1): GAGVSQSPSNKVTEKGKDVELRCDPISGHTALYWYRQSLGQGLEFLIYFQGNSAPDKSGLPSDRFSAERTGGSVSTLTIQRTQQEDSAVYLCASSASPRGEQFFGPGTRLTVL.

A remark on this clone: The same CDR3 can be traced to other DNA sequences in this sample. This chain connects TRBV3-1 (or the pseudogene TRBV3-2) to TRBJ2-7; no clear D gene. CDR1 and CDR2 from the germline V gene are LGHDT and YNNKEL (reference sequence). V was clipped by 3 bases and J by 4 bases, with 4 bases between them. The CDR3 length is 11 residues. The CDR3 here is CASSQSYEQYF. The CDR3 coding sequence is TGTGCCAGCAGCCAGAGTTACGAGCAGTACTTC.

The V call is TRBV6-5, the J call TRBJ2-3; D is uncertain. CDR3 length: 11 residues. In germline, CDR1 is MNHEY, CDR2 SVGAGI. Trimming cost V 7 bases and J 2 bases, with 4 bases left between them. The DNA of the CDR3 is TGTGCCAGCATGGACACAGATACGCAGTATTTT. Translated: CASMDTDTQYF.

The chain employs TRBV19 and TRBJ2-5; D uncertain. The CDR3 contains 14 residues. CDR1 and CDR2 from the germline V gene are LNHDA and SQIVND (reference sequence). V lost 6 bases, J lost 5 bases, and 16 bases lay in between. The DNA of the CDR3 is TGTGCCAGTAGCCCTATGAACTTAGTGGAGACCCAGTACTTC. Protein: CASSPMNLVETQYF. Full variable domain (outside the CDR3, taken from reference TRBV19 and TRBJ2-5): DGGITQSPKYLFRKEGQNVTLSCEQNLNHDAMYWYRQDPGQGLRLIYYSQIVNDFQKGDIAEGYSVSREKKESFPLTVTSAQKNPTAFYLCASSPMNLVETQYFGPGTRLLVL.

The chain is built from TRBV3-1 (or the pseudogene TRBV3-2) and TRBJ1-3, with unresolved D. Trimming stripped 1 base from V and 1 base from J, with 11 bases between. Germline CDR1 LGHDT, CDR2 YNNKEL (reference sequence). The CDR3 totals 16 residues. CDR3 sequence reads: CASSQVAGGSGNTIYF. The CDR3 DNA reads as TGTGCCAGCAGCCAAGTGGCTGGAGGGTCTGGAAACACCATATATTTT.

The gene calls are TRBV5-1 and TRBJ1-2; no definite D call. The CDR3 has 15 amino acids. Germline V gene lookup returns CDR1 SGHRS and CDR2 YFSETQ. The germline V and J ends were trimmed by 5 bases and 0 bases, with 14 bases remaining between them. CDR3 loop: CASRFHTETNYGYTF. Written as DNA, the CDR3 is TGCGCCAGCAGGTTTCACACGGAGACTAACTATGGCTACACCTTC.

The V and J genes are TRBV3-1 (or the pseudogene TRBV3-2) and TRBJ2-7; 12 bases are a match to TRBD2. Germline CDR1 LGHDT, CDR2 YNNKEL (reference sequence). CDR3 length: 16 amino acids. V dropped 4 bases and J dropped 7; count of bases not matched to a gene: 11. CDR3 coding DNA: TGTGCCAGCAGCCTCAATGTCAGGACTAGCGGGAATGAGCAGTACTTC. Translation: CASSLNVRTSGNEQYF.

This clone is a singleton in its sample. This chain connects TRBV20-1 to TRBJ2-7; D may be TRBD1 (6 bases). Germline CDR1 DFQATT, CDR2 SNEGSKA (reference sequence). CDR3 length: 13 amino acids. Trimming stripped 3 bases from V and 3 bases from J, with 12 bases between. CDR3 nucleotides: TGCAGTGCTAGTCACAGGGACCTCTACGAGCAGTACTTC. Its translation is CSASHRDLYEQYF.

This clone has a single count. This chain uses TRBV19 with TRBJ2-1; TRBD1 or TRBD2 may be the D gene (5 bases each). V gave up 5 bases and J gave up 0 bases, with 17 bases separating them. Germline V gene data show CDR1 as LNHDA and CDR2 as SQIVND (reference sequence). The CDR3 is made up of 17 amino acids. The CDR3 nucleotides read TGTGCCAGTAGTCACCACGCTGGGGGTGGCTCCTACAATGAGCAGTTCTTC. Its protein is CASSHHAGGGSYNEQFF.

The chain joins TRBV9 to TRBJ1-2, with TRBD1 as a possible D gene (5 bases). CDR1 SGDLS and CDR2 YYNGEE come from the germline V gene. V was cut by 0 bases and J by 0 bases, with 12 bases left in between. The CDR3 runs to 16 residues. In DNA, the CDR3 is TGTGCCAGCAGCGTAGGGGGCGGCAGAGCTAACTATGGCTACACCTTC. This encodes CASSVGGGRANYGYTF.

V is TRBV18 and J is TRBJ1-3; D unresolved. CDR1 is KGHSH and CDR2 is LQKENI in the germline V gene. The CDR3 loop spans 13 amino acids. Trimming took 0 bases from V and 4 from J, leaving 4 bases between them. The CDR3 bases are TGTGCCAGCTCACCACCGGAAGGAAACACCATATATTTT. Residues: CASSPPEGNTIYF. Full variable domain (rest looked up from reference TRBV18 and TRBJ1-3): NAGVMQNPRHLVRRRGQEARLRCSPMKGHSHVYWYRQLPEEGLKFMVYLQKENIIDESGMPKERFSAEFPKEGPSILRIQQVVRGDSAAYFCASSPPEGNTIYFGEGSWLTVV.

This rearrangement joins TRBV27 to TRBJ1-2; perhaps TRBD1 as D (5 bases). V lost 4 bases and J lost 3, with 15 bases in between. Looked up from germline, CDR1 is MNHEY and CDR2 is SMNVEV (reference sequence). The CDR3 loop spans 15 amino acids. CDR3 residues: CASSSPQRGHYGYTF. The CDR3 nucleotides read TGTGCCAGCAGTTCCCCCCAAAGGGGCCACTATGGCTACACCTTC.

The chain uses TRBV7-9 and TRBJ2-1, with D uncertain. CDR3 size: 12 residues. From germline, CDR1 is SEHNR and CDR2 FQNEAQ (reference sequence). V was trimmed by 4 bases and J by 9 bases, leaving 10 bases between them. CDR3: CASSSQVFEQFF. CDR3 DNA sequence: TGTGCCAGCAGCTCTCAAGTTTTTGAGCAGTTCTTC.

The CDR3: CASSSDRAKTYEQYF. In DNA form, the CDR3 reads TGTGCCAGCAGTTCGGACAGAGCGAAGACCTACGAGCAGTACTTC. V is TRBV2 and J is TRBJ2-7, with D perhaps matching TRBD1 (6 bases). The V end was cut by 5 bases, the J end by 2 bases, with 16 bases between. The germline V gene encodes CDR1 SNHLY and CDR2 FYNNEI. There are 15 residues in the CDR3.

The rearrangement joins TRBV11-2 to TRBJ2-5; TRBD2 matches 8 bases. V shed 8 bases, J shed 5 bases, and the junction held 7 bases outside the gene matches. Germline CDR1 SGHAT, CDR2 FQNNGV. The CDR3 is made up of 13 amino acids. The CDR3 loop is CASSREGHETQYF. In DNA form, the CDR3 reads TGTGCCAGCTCACGGGAGGGCCACGAGACCCAGTACTTC.

The chain uses TRBV28 and TRBJ2-7; 7 nucleotides match TRBD2. Trimming took 3 bases from V and 0 from J; bases not matched to a gene: 5. Germline V lookup: CDR1 MDHEN, CDR2 SYDVKM. The CDR3 has 15 amino acids. CDR3: CASSFAGVFSYEQYF. The CDR3 nucleotides read TGTGCCAGCAGTTTCGCGGGGGTCTTCTCCTACGAGCAGTACTTC.

The CDR3 is CASSFPDHSTDTQYF. The CDR3 DNA reads TGTGCCAGCAGTTTCCCGGACCATAGCACAGATACGCAGTATTTT. The gene calls are TRBV28 and TRBJ2-3; D unclear. The CDR3 consists of 15 residues. Germline values: CDR1 MDHEN, CDR2 SYDVKM. Trimming removed 3 bases at V and 0 bases at J, with 10 bases between. Full variable domain (rest looked up from reference TRBV28 and TRBJ2-3): DVKVTQSSRYLVKRTGEKVFLECVQDMDHENMFWYRQDPGLGLRLIYFSYDVKMKEKGDIPEGYSVSREKKERFSLILESASTNQTSMYLCASSFPDHSTDTQYFGPGTRLTVL.

This chain joins TRBV6-5 and TRBJ2-3, with D possibly TRBD1 on 5 matching bases. Trimming removed 3 bases from V and 2 bases from J, with 9 bases in between. The CDR3 totals 14 residues. The germline CDR1 and CDR2 sequences are MNHEY and SVGAGI. Here the CDR3 DNA reads TGTGCCAGCAGTTATGTACAGGCCACAGATACGCAGTATTTT. Translating it yields CASSYVQATDTQYF.

As DNA, the CDR3 is TGTGCCTGGAGTGGCGGGAGGCGGGAGACCCAGTACTTC. Translating gives CAWSGGRRETQYF. The J gene is TRBJ2-5, the V gene TRBV30; TRBD2 matches 8 bases. Germline values: CDR1 GTSNPN, CDR2 SVGIG (reference sequence). The CDR3 is made up of 13 amino acids. V gave up 1 base and J gave up 5 bases; unmatched junction bases: 3.